This TCR beta chain is drawn from a study of technical replicates of blood from a handful of donors. This clone was picked up a small number of times. The assay was immunoSEQ multiplex PCR, and TCRdb's table has in-frame clones only and misses some. The sample includes 50,000 to 70,000 clones, 86% of them seen just once. The germline CDR1 and CDR2 sequences are KGHSH and LQKENI. The germline V and J ends were trimmed by 4 bases and 7 bases, with 20 bases remaining between them. CDR3 length: 15 residues. Input material: PBMCs. V gene TRBV18 combines with J gene TRBJ2-7, with D possibly matching TRBD2 (6 bases). This TCR came from a human donor in good health. Some clones in this sample may be carry-over from other donors' samples. This chain's CDR3 is CASSQAGFALREQYF. CDR3 DNA sequence: TGTGCCAGCTCACAGGCGGGGTTTGCCTTACGAGAGCAGTACTTC.